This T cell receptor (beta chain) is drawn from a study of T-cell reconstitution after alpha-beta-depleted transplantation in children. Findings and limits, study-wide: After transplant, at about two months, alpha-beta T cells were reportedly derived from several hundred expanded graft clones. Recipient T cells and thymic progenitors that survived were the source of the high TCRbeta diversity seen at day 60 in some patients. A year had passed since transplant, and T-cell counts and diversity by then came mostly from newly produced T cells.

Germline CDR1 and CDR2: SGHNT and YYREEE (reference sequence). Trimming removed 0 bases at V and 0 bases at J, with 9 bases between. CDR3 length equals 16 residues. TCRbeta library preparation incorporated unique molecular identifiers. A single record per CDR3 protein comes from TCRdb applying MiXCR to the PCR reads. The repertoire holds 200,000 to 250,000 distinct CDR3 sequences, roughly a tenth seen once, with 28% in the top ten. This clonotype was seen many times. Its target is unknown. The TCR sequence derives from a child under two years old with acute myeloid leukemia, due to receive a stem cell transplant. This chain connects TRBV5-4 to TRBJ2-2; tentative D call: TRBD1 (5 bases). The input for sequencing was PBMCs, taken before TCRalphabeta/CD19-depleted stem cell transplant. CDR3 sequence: CASSLGTKANTGELFF. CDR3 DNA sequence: TGTGCCAGCAGCTTGGGGACAAAGGCGAACACCGGGGAGCTGTTTTTT.